This T cell receptor beta chain was captured in a study of identifying expanded T cells in peripheral blood. General study points: About 1.2 clones differed between technical replicates, versus around 15 and 18 over time. Variance in clone template counts between roughly 2-week samples significantly increased with total template count across all healthy donors.

The CDR3 is 14 residues long. Trimming cost V 4 bases and J 6 bases; bases outside gene matches: 8. Per germline, CDR1 SEHNR and CDR2 FQNEAQ (reference sequence). A note on this clone: The antigen is undetermined.

Assay: immunoSEQ multiplex PCR; the TCRdb copy retains only in-frame clones and omits some. There are around 95,000 clones in the sample; approximately 88% occur only once, and more than 5.5% lies in the top ten. Sequenced input: blood. The chain uses TRBV7-9 and TRBJ1-2; 7 bases match TRBD1. This clonotype originated in a person between 18 and 75 years old in good health. In DNA form, the CDR3 reads TGTGCCAGCAGCTCCCAGGCAGGGGGGAATGGCTACACCTTC. Its translation is CASSSQAGGNGYTF.